The T cell receptor (beta chain) described here comes from a study of tumor-infiltrating lymphocytes in primary liver carcinoma. Across the study: Spanning 4.2 to 10 cm, the tumors were T1-T3 N0M0.

CDR1 and CDR2 (germline): SGHDN, FVKESK. This CDR3 has 16 residues. In regard to this clonotype: What it binds is not known. Germline and junction disagree at one end, which may indicate a read error.

Taking 20-30 mg of unsorted bulk tissue, the authors co-extracted RNA and DNA. Every tumor specimen contained over 80% viable tumor cells. A constant-region primer served to make TCR beta cDNA from about 500 ng total RNA. Sequencing libraries for TCR beta derived from three nested multiplex PCR rounds that used slightly modified ARM-PCR. Two initial PCR rounds of approximately 10 cycles each paired TRBV1-TRBV30 forward primers with a C-beta reverse primer. Each CDR3 protein gets one entry after TCRdb re-called the multiplex PCR reads with MiXCR. The table has roughly 120,000 distinct CDR3 sequences, approximately 70% seen once. Study findings and constraints: Relative to tumor region pairs, the tumor-adjacent and tumor-blood pairs showed overlap that was lower. It was in tumors, not blood, that the top-250-clone fraction was significantly higher (p = 0.039).

The rearrangement links TRBV14 to TRBJ2-3, with 10 bases fitting TRBD2. The sample comprised liver tumor tissue from sampling region 1. Subset described: tumor region T1, superior pole. The sequence was collected from a woman aged 55-69 years with primary liver carcinoma and hepatitis B virus infection. CDR3 residues: CPSSPRTSGSTDTQYF. In DNA form, the CDR3 reads TGTCCCAGCAGCCCCAGGACTAGCGGAAGCACAGATACGCAGTATTTT.